This T cell receptor beta chain was recorded in a study of cytomegalovirus exposure and HLA in healthy donors. The table lists this clone with a count of one. The CDR3 covers 11 residues. Germline V gives CDR1 DFQATT, CDR2 SNEGSKA (reference sequence). 13 Jbeta primers and 60 Vbeta primers were used for the PCR. TCRdb keeps only in-frame clones here, not all; method: immunoSEQ multiplex PCR. The sample records about 210,000 clones, 82% being singletons. The chain combines TRBV20-1 with TRBJ2-5; 7 positions match TRBD2. This TCR was recovered from a man between 35 and 55 years old in good health and CMV-seropositive. Sequencing used PBMCs. The CDR3 sequence is CGTKGGETQYF. CDR3 nucleotide sequence: TGCGGGACTAAGGGAGGGGAGACCCAGTACTTC.